Each of the 15 T cell receptor beta chains below was sequenced from the same sample in a study of control samples from healthy donors and cancer patients. Here immunoSEQ multiplex PCR was the method, and the copy in TCRdb shows in-frame clones only, minus some. The sample has 160,000 or so clones, roughly 94% seen once; the top ten hold 12% to 15%. Material: PBMCs. These receptors all stem from a man aged 60 to 75 with colorectal cancer.

The rearrangement uses TRBV3-1 (or the pseudogene TRBV3-2) and TRBJ1-1; D gene unclear. This CDR3 is built from 16 residues. Germline V lookup: CDR1 LGHDT, CDR2 YNNKEL (reference sequence). The ends were cut back, 1 base at V and 1 base at J, with 13 bases in the middle. In DNA form, the CDR3 reads TGTGCCAGCAGCCAAGTCCGGTCCCCTAGGAACACTGAAGCTTTCTTT. It encodes CASSQVRSPRNTEAFF.

The chain is built from TRBV9 and TRBJ2-3; 9 nucleotides align to TRBD2. Unmatched junction bases numbered 3, after V lost 0 bases and J lost 4 bases. Looked up from germline, CDR1 is SGDLS and CDR2 is YYNGEE. The CDR3 loop spans 15 amino acids. Written as DNA, the CDR3 is TGTGCCAGCAGCGTAGAGCGGGGGGTAGCAGATACGCAGTATTTT. It codes for CASSVERGVADTQYF. Full variable domain (remainder filled in from reference TRBV9 and TRBJ2-3): DSGVTQTPKHLITATGQRVTLRCSPRSGDLSVYWYQQSLDQGLQFLIQYYNGEERAKGNILERFSAQQFPDLHSELNLSSLELGDSALYFCASSVERGVADTQYFGPGTRLTVL.

The chain carries TRBV4-3 and TRBJ1-1, with 8 bases identical to TRBD1. CDR1 and CDR2 (germline): LGHNA, YSLEER. After removal of 1 base from V and 11 bases from J, the junction contained 3 bases not matched to a gene. The CDR3 has 12 residues. The CDR3 sequence is CASSQGTGRAFF. The CDR3 nucleotides are TGCGCCAGCAGCCAAGGGACAGGGAGGGCTTTCTTT.

This chain connects TRBV3-1 (or the pseudogene TRBV3-2) to TRBJ2-2; 7 nucleotides agree with TRBD1. The CDR3 has 18 amino acids. The J segment lost 2 bases and the V segment lost 0 bases, leaving 9 bases of the junction unmatched. CDR1 and CDR2 from the germline V gene are LGHDT and YNNKEL (reference sequence). The CDR3 loop reads CASSQDEGALLNTGELFF. CDR3 DNA: TGTGCCAGCAGCCAAGATGAGGGGGCCCTTCTTAACACCGGGGAGCTGTTTTTT.

The chain couples TRBV6-1 to TRBJ2-5; D gene uncertain. Trimming cost V 3 bases and J 7 bases, with 21 bases left between them. Germline CDR1 and CDR2: MNHNS and SASEGT. The CDR3 contains 16 residues. The CDR3: CASSDPGGTDSWTQYF. The CDR3 region has the DNA TGTGCCAGCAGTGACCCCGGCGGAACCGATAGTTGGACCCAGTACTTC.

This chain connects TRBV28 to TRBJ1-1, with 8 nucleotides matching TRBD1. CDR3 size: 14 residues. The J segment lost 4 bases and the V segment lost 4 bases, leaving 5 bases of the junction unmatched. Per germline, CDR1 MDHEN and CDR2 SYDVKM. The CDR3 DNA reads as TGTGCCAGCAGTTCCTTAGACAGGGGCACTGAAGCTTTCTTT. Its protein product is CASSSLDRGTEAFF.

V gene TRBV9 combines with J gene TRBJ1-4, with TRBD1 matching 7 bases. The germline gives CDR1 SGDLS, CDR2 YYNGEE. The CDR3 covers 14 residues. With 2 bases clipped from V and 5 bases from J, the junction kept 3 bases outside the gene matches. CDR3 coding DNA: TGTGCCAGCAGCGTTCAGGGGGGGAATGAAAAACTGTTTTTT. Translating gives CASSVQGGNEKLFF.

V and J are TRBV7-2 and TRBJ2-3, with TRBD2 identical over 10 bases. Trimming cost V 7 bases and J 5 bases; bases outside gene matches: 6. Germline V CDR1 and CDR2: SGHTA, FQGNSA. This CDR3 has 14 residues. Written as DNA, the CDR3 is TGTGCCAGCAAGGCTAGCGGGGGTGGAGATACGCAGTATTTT. The encoded protein is CASKASGGGDTQYF.

The gene calls are TRBV11-2 and TRBJ2-5, with a possible D match to TRBD2 (5 bases). V lost 0 bases to trimming and J lost 5 bases, with 13 bases between them. Germline CDR1 SGHAT, CDR2 FQNNGV. CDR3 length: 15 amino acids. The CDR3 sequence: CASSLDSVVSETQYF. The CDR3 nucleotides read TGTGCCAGCAGCTTAGATAGCGTGGTTTCGGAGACCCAGTACTTC.

As concerns this clone: One junction end does not reproduce the germline sequence, and a read error may be involved. The gene calls are TRBV6-5 and TRBJ2-6; 7 nucleotides match TRBD1. Per the germline V gene, CDR1 is MNHEY and CDR2 is SVGAGI. The CDR3 length is 15 residues. CDR3 region: CASSRAGTVADVLTF. The CDR3 nucleotides read TGTGCCAGCAGCCGTGCCGGGACAGTGGCCGACGTCCTGACTTTC.

This clone was seen a few times. The sample contains more than one DNA sequence encoding this CDR3. The gene calls are TRBV5-1 and TRBJ1-2; TRBD1 aligns across 8 bases. The CDR3 has 13 amino acids. V gave up 4 bases and J gave up 3 bases; unmatched junction bases: 2. CDR1 SGHRS and CDR2 YFSETQ come from the germline V gene. The DNA of the CDR3 is TGCGCCAGCAGCGCGACAGGGGACTATGGCTACACCTTC. Translating it yields CASSATGDYGYTF.

The chain has TRBV7-2 and TRBJ1-3; D not resolved. Germline-derived CDR1 and CDR2 are SGHTA and FQGNSA. The CDR3 is 15 amino acids. V was clipped by 1 base and J by 4 bases, with 11 bases between them. The CDR3 sequence is CASSLDPTQGNTIYF. The CDR3, as DNA: TGTGCCAGCAGCTTAGACCCCACGCAGGGAAACACCATATATTTT.

The V call is TRBV5-1, the J call TRBJ2-1, with D perhaps matching TRBD1 or TRBD2 (5 bases each). CDR1 is SGHRS, CDR2 YFSETQ, per germline. The CDR3 length is 13 residues. Trimming removed 0 bases at V and 7 bases at J, with 8 bases between. The CDR3 nucleotides are TGCGCCAGCAGCTTGGATGGGGGAAATGAGCAGTTCTTC. Protein sequence: CASSLDGGNEQFF.

This sequence joins TRBV7-8 and TRBJ1-1, with D perhaps TRBD1 (5 bases). With 5 bases removed from V and 7 bases from J, the gap between germline ends came to 14 bases. Germline-derived CDR1 and CDR2 are SGHVS and FQNEAQ. The CDR3 is 13 residues long. The CDR3, as DNA: TGTGCCAGCAGCATAAGTGGGGGATTTGAAGCTTTCTTT. Protein sequence: CASSISGGFEAFF.

The chain uses TRBV18 and TRBJ2-2; a weak D match, TRBD1 (5 bases). Germline lookup yields CDR1 KGHSH and CDR2 LQKENI. The length of the CDR3 is 14 residues. The germline V and J ends were trimmed by 3 bases and 6 bases, with 11 bases remaining between them. The CDR3 sequence: CASSPQQASGELFF. The CDR3 DNA sequence: TGTGCCAGCTCACCGCAACAGGCGTCCGGGGAGCTGTTTTTT.